Listed here are 25 T cell receptor beta chains from one sample, sequenced in a study of T cells in narcolepsy. TCRdb's copy holds only in-frame clones and misses some; the assay was immunoSEQ multiplex PCR. Among about 30,000 clones listed, 75% to 85% were seen once. Sequenced material: CD45RA- memory CD4+ T cells from PBMCs. The receptor set was obtained from a human donor with narcolepsy.

This chain connects TRBV6-1 to TRBJ2-7; no clear D gene. Germline loops: CDR1 MNHNS, CDR2 SASEGT. The CDR3 is 13 residues long. Between the trimmed V and J ends, which lost 4 bases and 2 bases, there was a span of 9 bases. The CDR3 nucleotides read TGTGCCAGCAGTGCCGGTCCAACCTACGAGCAGTACTTC. It is translated as CASSAGPTYEQYF.

The chain has TRBV6-1 and TRBJ2-5; 9 bases are shared with TRBD1. Germline V gene sequence: CDR1 MNHNS, CDR2 SASEGT. The CDR3 loop spans 15 amino acids. V lost 3 bases, J lost 0 bases, and 2 bases stayed unmatched. Here the CDR3 reads CASSDGQGNQETQYF. Here the CDR3 DNA reads TGTGCCAGCAGTGACGGACAGGGGAACCAAGAGACCCAGTACTTC.

This clone was picked up a small number of times. The gene calls are TRBV2 and TRBJ1-6; possible D gene TRBD1, 6 bases. The CDR3 has 13 amino acids. Trimming took 3 bases from V and 10 from J, leaving 10 bases between them. Germline V gene data show CDR1 as SNHLY and CDR2 as FYNNEI. The CDR3 DNA sequence: TGTGCCAGCAGTGAGAGGGGGTACTCACCCCTCCACTTT. This codes for CASSERGYSPLHF.

The rearrangement uses TRBV11-2 and TRBJ2-7; the match to TRBD2 covers 11 bases. The length of the CDR3 is 17 residues. Germline V gene data show CDR1 as SGHAT and CDR2 as FQNNGV. V gave up 5 bases and J gave up 1 base; unmatched junction bases: 10. In DNA, the CDR3 is TGTGCCAGCAGCCGGGCTAGCGGGGGGCTCCTTTCCTACGAGCAGTACTTC. It is translated as CASSRASGGLLSYEQYF.

CDR3 nucleotide sequence: TGTGCCAGCAGAGAAGGGGGAAACGAGCAGTACTTC. The encoded protein is CASREGGNEQYF. The chain is built from TRBV6-5 and TRBJ2-7; TRBD1 is a possible D gene (6 bases). The V end lost 6 bases, the J end lost 5 bases, and 11 bases lay between the germline ends. There are 12 residues in the CDR3. Germline V gene data show CDR1 as MNHEY and CDR2 as SVGAGI.

This clone came up once. The chain joins TRBV7-2 to TRBJ2-1; 14 bases fit TRBD2. J was trimmed by 5 bases and V by 7 bases; bases with no gene match: 4. In germline, CDR1 is SGHTA, CDR2 FQGNSA. This CDR3 contains 15 residues. DNA of the CDR3: TGTGCCAGCACCCCGGGACTAGCGGGAGACAATGAGCAGTTCTTC. Translated: CASTPGLAGDNEQFF.

This chain uses TRBV10-3 with TRBJ2-6; D may be TRBD1 (6 bases). CDR3 length: 19 amino acids. Germline V gene sequence: CDR1 ENHRY, CDR2 SYGVKD. Trimming cost V 4 bases and J 0 bases, with 19 bases left between them. The CDR3: CAISAGTPSLPSGANVLTF. DNA of the CDR3: TGTGCCATCAGTGCCGGGACACCGAGCCTACCCTCTGGGGCCAACGTCCTGACTTTC.

In this sample, this clone turned up a few times. This chain links TRBV9 with TRBJ1-2; 8 nucleotides match TRBD1. The CDR3 is 14 residues long. Germline assignment: CDR1 SGDLS and CDR2 YYNGEE. With 6 bases clipped from V and 0 bases from J, the junction kept 4 bases outside the gene matches. The CDR3 region is CASTSQGANYGYTF. The DNA for the CDR3 is TGTGCCAGCACCTCACAGGGGGCTAACTATGGCTACACCTTC.

This chain links TRBV30 with TRBJ1-5; 7 nucleotides line up with TRBD1. V shed 3 bases, J shed 2 bases, and the junction held 7 bases outside the gene matches. The CDR3 length is 15 residues. The germline V gene encodes CDR1 GTSNPN and CDR2 SVGIG (reference sequence). CDR3 nucleotides: TGTGCCTGGAGCCTCACAGGGGCAGGCAATCAGCCCCAGCATTTT. This encodes CAWSLTGAGNQPQHF.

The chain has TRBV13 and TRBJ1-2; possibly TRBD1 for D (6 bases). Between the trimmed V and J ends, which lost 6 bases and 4 bases, there was a span of 12 bases. The CDR3 spans 13 residues. Germline assignment: CDR1 PRHDT and CDR2 FYEKMQ (reference sequence). The CDR3 protein is CASRYTGSYGYTF. The CDR3 nucleotides read TGTGCCAGCAGATACACAGGGTCCTATGGCTACACCTTC.

The chain carries TRBV7-9 and TRBJ2-3; D is perhaps TRBD1 or TRBD2 (5 bases each). With 5 bases removed from V and 1 base from J, the gap between germline ends came to 13 bases. Germline lookup yields CDR1 SEHNR and CDR2 FQNEAQ (reference sequence). CDR3 length: 15 residues. In nucleotides, the CDR3 is TGTGCCAGCAGCCAAACTAGGGGCGGCACAGATACGCAGTATTTT. It yields the protein CASSQTRGGTDTQYF.

The V gene is TRBV5-1, the J gene TRBJ1-2; 10 nucleotides align to TRBD1. Germline-derived CDR1 and CDR2 are SGHRS and YFSETQ. The CDR3 is made up of 17 amino acids. V lost 4 bases and J lost 10; bases outside the gene matches: 19. CDR3 sequence reads: CASSTPGQGRSRAVYTF. The CDR3 nucleotides read TGCGCCAGCAGCACCCCGGGACAGGGGCGCTCCCGAGCAGTCTACACCTTC.

The chain combines TRBV25-1 with TRBJ1-2; the D is unclear. Trimming cost V 4 bases and J 4 bases, with 13 bases left between them. The CDR3 has 14 amino acids. Germline V gene lookup returns CDR1 MGHDK and CDR2 SYGVNS. The CDR3 DNA is TGTGCCAGCAGTGGGGTAGGGCAGGTCTATGGCTACACCTTC. Protein sequence: CASSGVGQVYGYTF.

This clone was detected only a few times. This chain uses TRBV5-1 with TRBJ2-2; possible D gene TRBD2, 5 bases. Germline V gene lookup returns CDR1 SGHRS and CDR2 YFSETQ. The CDR3 length is 14 residues. Trimming removed 1 base at V and 6 bases at J, with 10 bases between. In DNA, the CDR3 is TGCGCCAGCAGCTTGAAACTAGGGCCCGGGGAGCTGTTTTTT. Its protein is CASSLKLGPGELFF. Supplemented by reference TRBV5-1 and TRBJ2-2, the full variable domain reads KAGVTQTPRYLIKTRGQQVTLSCSPISGHRSVSWYQQTPGQGLQFLFEYFSETQRNKGNFPGRFSGRQFSNSRSEMNVSTLELGDSALYLCASSLKLGPGELFFGEGSRLTVL.

The J gene is TRBJ2-5, the V gene TRBV27; 7 bases match TRBD2. Germline values: CDR1 MNHEY, CDR2 SMNVEV (reference sequence). This CDR3 spans 16 amino acids. The V and J ends lost 6 bases and 7 bases, in that order; junction bases with no gene match: 17. In DNA, the CDR3 is TGTGCCAGCAGCGATTCAGGCGGGGGTAGAATCGGGACCCAGTACTTC. Residues: CASSDSGGGRIGTQYF.

This clone was detected a few times. The chain couples TRBV6-1 to TRBJ2-7; D ambiguous. CDR1 is MNHNS, CDR2 SASEGT, per germline. The CDR3 runs 12 residues. Trimming stripped 5 bases from V and 4 bases from J, with 9 bases between. CDR3 in DNA: TGTGCCAGCAGTAACTCGAGGTACGAGCAGTACTTC. It specifies CASSNSRYEQYF.

V gene TRBV5-4 combines with J gene TRBJ2-7; D may match TRBD1 or TRBD2 (5 bases each). V was clipped by 1 base and J by 2 bases, with 10 bases between them. The CDR3 is 14 residues long. Per the germline V gene, CDR1 is SGHNT and CDR2 is YYREEE (reference sequence). The CDR3 sequence is CASSLIGTAYEQYF. The CDR3 nucleotides read TGTGCCAGCAGCTTGATTGGGACGGCCTACGAGCAGTACTTC.

This clone came up once. This chain uses TRBV2 with TRBJ2-5; 10 positions agree with TRBD2. The germline V gene has CDR1 SNHLY and CDR2 FYNNEI. CDR3 length equals 14 residues. Trimming removed 6 bases from V and 5 bases from J; junction bases left unmatched: 6. In DNA, the CDR3 is TGTGCCAGCAGCCTGACTAGCGGGTGGGAGACCCAGTACTTC. Translating it yields CASSLTSGWETQYF.

The rearrangement joins TRBV5-4 to TRBJ1-1; 7 nucleotides line up with TRBD1. Unmatched junction bases numbered 7, after V lost 6 bases and J lost 2 bases. Germline V gives CDR1 SGHNT, CDR2 YYREEE (reference sequence). This CDR3 region has 14 residues. The CDR3 protein is CASNRDRANTEAFF. The CDR3 DNA reads as TGTGCCAGCAACCGAGACAGGGCTAACACTGAAGCTTTCTTT.

V gene TRBV5-1 combines with J gene TRBJ2-2; 8 bases are shared with TRBD2. Germline V gives CDR1 SGHRS, CDR2 YFSETQ. The CDR3 runs to 16 residues. V shed 0 bases, J shed 6 bases, and the junction held 7 bases outside the gene matches. In DNA form, the CDR3 reads TGCGCCAGCAGCTTGGCCACGGGAGGGCCGGCCGGGGAGCTGTTTTTT. Its translation is CASSLATGGPAGELFF. Using reference TRBV5-1 and TRBJ2-2 for the parts outside the CDR3, the full variable domain is KAGVTQTPRYLIKTRGQQVTLSCSPISGHRSVSWYQQTPGQGLQFLFEYFSETQRNKGNFPGRFSGRQFSNSRSEMNVSTLELGDSALYLCASSLATGGPAGELFFGEGSRLTVL.

The V and J genes are TRBV19 and TRBJ1-5; TRBD1 aligns across 7 bases. The CDR3 has 15 amino acids. V was pared by 6 bases and J by 2 bases, with 7 bases of the junction left unmatched. Germline CDR1 is LNHDA and CDR2 is SQIVND (reference sequence). CDR3 region: CASRWGQSRNQPQHF. The CDR3 bases are TGTGCCAGTAGATGGGGACAGTCCCGCAATCAGCCCCAGCATTTT.

The chain joins TRBV18 to TRBJ1-2, with 7 bases identical to TRBD1. The CDR3 is 13 residues long. Germline trimming cut 5 bases from V and 2 bases from J; bases unmatched to any gene: 2. The germline V gene has CDR1 KGHSH and CDR2 LQKENI. The chain's CDR3 is CASSARGNYGYTF. DNA for the CDR3: TGTGCCAGCTCAGCCAGGGGGAACTATGGCTACACCTTC.

This chain joins TRBV29-1 and TRBJ2-2, with 8 bases fitting TRBD2. Germline CDR1 and CDR2: SQVTM and ANQGSEA. This CDR3 comprises 18 residues. CDR3 loop: CRPFPGGPSTANTGELFF. The CDR3 DNA is TGCAGACCGTTCCCGGGGGGGCCCTCTACTGCGAACACCGGGGAGCTGTTTTTT.

V and J are TRBV27 and TRBJ2-7; the match to TRBD1 covers 7 bases. Germline loops: CDR1 MNHEY, CDR2 SMNVEV (reference sequence). This CDR3 spans 13 amino acids. With V trimmed by 6 bases and J by 4 bases, 6 bases remained unmatched. The CDR3 DNA is TGTGCCAGCAGCCGGGACAGAAGTTACGAGCAGTACTTC. As protein: CASSRDRSYEQYF.

This chain links TRBV5-1 with TRBJ2-7, with 7 bases matching TRBD2. Germline V gene data show CDR1 as SGHRS and CDR2 as YFSETQ. J was trimmed by 5 bases and V by 3 bases; bases with no gene match: 8. This CDR3 contains 14 residues. DNA of the CDR3: TGCGCCAGCAGCTCAGGCGGGAGTACCAACGAGCAGTACTTC. Encoded protein: CASSSGGSTNEQYF.